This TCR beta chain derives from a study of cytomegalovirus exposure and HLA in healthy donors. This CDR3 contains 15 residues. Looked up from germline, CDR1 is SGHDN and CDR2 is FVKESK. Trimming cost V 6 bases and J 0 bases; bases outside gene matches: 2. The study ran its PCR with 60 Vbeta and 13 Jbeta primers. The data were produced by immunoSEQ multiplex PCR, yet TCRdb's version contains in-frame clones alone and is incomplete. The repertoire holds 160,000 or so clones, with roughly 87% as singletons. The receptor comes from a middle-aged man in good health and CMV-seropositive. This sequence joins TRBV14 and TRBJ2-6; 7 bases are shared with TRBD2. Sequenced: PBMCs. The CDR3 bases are TGTGCCAGCAGGAAGCGGGGCTCTGGGGCCAACGTCCTGACTTTC. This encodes CASRKRGSGANVLTF.